This T cell receptor beta chain stems from a study of beta chain features in type 1 diabetes. Since all of the isolated RNA was reverse transcribed, expressed TCRB transcripts were what got sequenced. Repertoires were generated with immunoSEQ multiplex PCR, while TCRdb's copy carries only in-frame clones and drops some. Of over 300,000 clones detected, 6.5% to 10% appear once; the ten largest clones hold around 0.44%. This clone was detected a few times. With V trimmed by 8 bases and J by 5 bases, 6 bases remained unmatched. CDR1 and CDR2 from the germline V gene are SGHRS and YFSETQ. The CDR3 contains 14 residues.

The V gene is TRBV5-1, the J gene TRBJ2-3, with 12 bases identical to TRBD1. The clonotype comes from a young woman in good health. The sample taken for sequencing was central memory CD4+ T cells from blood. The CDR3 protein is CASWDRGLGDTQYF. In nucleotides, the CDR3 is TGCGCCAGTTGGGACAGGGGGCTTGGAGATACGCAGTATTTT. The full variable domain, rest sourced from reference TRBV5-1 and TRBJ2-3, is KAGVTQTPRYLIKTRGQQVTLSCSPISGHRSVSWYQQTPGQGLQFLFEYFSETQRNKGNFPGRFSGRQFSNSRSEMNVSTLELGDSALYLCASWDRGLGDTQYFGPGTRLTVL.